The 7 T cell receptor beta chains presented below share a single source sample, sequenced in a study of blood T cells in healthy people across ages. A sample-barcoded 5' primer and a J-beta primer mix were used in a second PCR of roughly 7 to 12 cycles. TCRdb re-called the 5' RACE reads with MiXCR, one entry per CDR3 protein. The table lists around 700,000 distinct CDR3 sequences, roughly 25% of them singletons, with roughly a tenth in the top ten. These data also featured in a second study, about T cells of mothers and their children.

Sequenced sample: blood. The receptors were sampled from a boy between 5 and 17 years old in good health.

A word on this clonotype: This may arise from a read error, as a much more abundant clone is one base away. The chain employs TRBV12-3 or TRBV12-4 and TRBJ2-5; D is undetermined. V was pared by 4 bases and J by 3 bases, with 6 bases between. The CDR3 loop spans 12 amino acids. This CDR3 reads CASSSVEETQYF. The CDR3, as DNA: TGTGCCAGCAGTTCTGTTGAAGAGACCCAGTACTTC.

Only a few counts were recorded for this clonotype. In DNA, the CDR3 is TGTGCCAGCAGCTTTATCCCGGCTCAGCCCCTCTACGAGCAGTACTTC. Translated: CASSFIPAQPLYEQYF. The V and J genes are TRBV7-2 and TRBJ2-7; no reliable D call. Trimming took 3 bases from V and 3 from J, leaving 18 bases between them. This CDR3 spans 16 amino acids. Germline V gene sequence: CDR1 SGHTA, CDR2 FQGNSA.

This clonotype was seen more than once but under ten times. The chain combines TRBV18 with TRBJ2-5; D not certain. Germline lookup yields CDR1 KGHSH and CDR2 LQKENI. The CDR3 totals 15 residues. V lost 2 bases and J 2 bases, leaving 12 bases between the germline ends. Written as DNA, the CDR3 is TGTGCCAGCTCACCATGGGTAGGCGAGCAAGAGACCCAGTACTTC. Its protein is CASSPWVGEQETQYF.

This clonotype occurred a few times. This sequence joins TRBV24-1 and TRBJ2-5; no clear D. Trimming stripped 0 bases from V and 5 bases from J, with 9 bases between. The CDR3 sequence is 14 residues long. Germline-derived CDR1 and CDR2 are KGHDR and SFDVKD. The chain's CDR3 is CATSDLAGPETQYF. CDR3 nucleotide sequence: TGTGCCACCAGTGATTTGGCCGGGCCCGAGACCCAGTACTTC.

The rearrangement uses TRBV7-9 and TRBJ2-1, with D unresolved. The V gene lost 11 bases and the J gene lost 2 bases, with 13 bases spanning the gap. The CDR3 runs 13 residues. CDR1 is SEHNR, CDR2 FQNEAQ, per germline (reference sequence). This CDR3 is CAAGPSPYNEQFF. Written as DNA, the CDR3 is TGTGCCGCCGGTCCTTCCCCCTACAATGAGCAGTTCTTC. The whole variable domain, filled in from reference TRBV7-9 and TRBJ2-1, reads DTGVSQNPRHKITKRGQNVTFRCDPISEHNRLYWYRQTLGQGPEFLTYFQNEAQLEKSRLLSDRFSAERPKGSFSTLEIQRTEQGDSAMYLCAAGPSPYNEQFFGPGTRLTVL.

This clonotype showed up many times. The CDR3 protein is CASSLVAGAGETQYF. CDR3 nucleotides: TGTGCCAGCAGCTTAGTGGCGGGAGCAGGGGAGACCCAGTACTTC. The chain recombines TRBV7-2 with TRBJ2-5, with 7 positions matching TRBD2. The V and J ends lost 1 base and 5 bases, in that order; junction bases with no gene match: 7. The CDR3 has 15 residues. The germline gives CDR1 SGHTA, CDR2 FQGNSA.

The rearrangement links TRBV6-6 to TRBJ1-1, with D tentatively TRBD1 (6 bases). Germline V gene lookup returns CDR1 MNHNY and CDR2 SVGAGI (reference sequence). V gave up 6 bases and J gave up 2 bases, with 13 bases separating them. The CDR3 runs to 14 residues. The CDR3 loop reads CASSPTGSNTEAFF. CDR3 bases: TGTGCCAGCAGCCCTACAGGGTCTAACACTGAAGCTTTCTTT.